The entry that follows covers one TCR beta chain sequence. This sample is drawn from a study of T cell changes during pregnancy in multiple sclerosis. This table comes from immunoSEQ multiplex PCR, and its TCRdb copy is limited to in-frame clones, with some not included. The table lists around 100,000 clones, roughly 90% of them singletons. The length of the CDR3 is 15 residues. Trimming cost V 2 bases and J 5 bases, with 12 bases left between them. Germline V lookup: CDR1 SGHVS, CDR2 FNYEAQ. The chain uses TRBV7-6 and TRBJ1-4; D remains unclear. The sequence came from a female donor with multiple sclerosis, enrolled in a pregnancy study. The source material was peripheral blood, sampled after pregnancy. CDR3 sequence (DNA): TGTGCCAGCAGCTTAATTGGCCGGAGAAATGAAAAACTGTTTTTT. Its protein is CASSLIGRRNEKLFF.